The 6 T cell receptor beta chains presented below share a single source sample, sequenced in a study of chemoradiotherapy in HPV16-positive cancers. Using immunoSEQ multiplex PCR, the repertoire was profiled, and TCRdb retains in-frame clones only, with some absent. The sample comprises 6,500 to 9,000 clones, around 82% of which are singletons, and under 8% rests with the top ten. Sequencing used tumor tissue, obtained from a patient who underwent chemoradiotherapy. The origin of the receptors is a human donor with HPV-associated anogenital cancer.

This chain uses TRBV9 with TRBJ2-7; no clear D. Germline CDR1 and CDR2: SGDLS and YYNGEE. This CDR3 comprises 14 residues. Between the trimmed V and J ends, which lost 0 bases and 2 bases, there was a span of 9 bases. The CDR3 coding sequence is TGTGCCAGCAGCGTAGGCACCTCGACCTACGAGCAGTACTTC. Its protein is CASSVGTSTYEQYF.

The chain carries TRBV7-9 and TRBJ1-2; 8 bases are a match to TRBD1. This CDR3 has 14 amino acids. V lost 4 bases and J lost 3; bases outside the gene matches: 4. Per germline, CDR1 SEHNR and CDR2 FQNEAQ (reference sequence). The CDR3 sequence is CASSSGTGYYGYTF. The DNA for the CDR3 is TGTGCCAGCAGCTCCGGGACAGGATACTATGGCTACACCTTC.

The chain uses TRBV30 and TRBJ1-1; a possible D gene is TRBD1 (5 bases). Per germline, CDR1 GTSNPN and CDR2 SVGIG (reference sequence). The germline V and J ends were trimmed by 2 bases and 5 bases, with 9 bases remaining between them. This CDR3 is built from 12 residues. The CDR3 loop is CAWSQGVTEAFF. For the CDR3, the DNA is TGTGCCTGGAGTCAGGGTGTTACTGAAGCTTTCTTT.

By share of the sample, this clone is large. This chain uses TRBV14 with TRBJ1-2, with D possibly being TRBD1 (5 bases). Germline V CDR1 and CDR2: SGHDN, FVKESK. This CDR3 is built from 17 residues. The V and J ends lost 4 bases and 8 bases respectively, with 26 bases between them. The CDR3 sequence is CASSRKGTGTGNWGYTF. The CDR3 DNA follows: TGTGCCAGCAGCCGAAAAGGGACCGGGACGGGTAATTGGGGCTACACCTTC.

The chain combines TRBV4-1 with TRBJ1-1; D remains unclear. Trimming cost V 0 bases and J 4 bases, with 15 bases left between them. CDR1 and CDR2 from the germline V gene are MGHRA and YSYEKL. The CDR3 contains 16 residues. The CDR3 sequence: CASSQDFGVVVTEAFF. For the CDR3, the DNA is TGCGCCAGCAGCCAAGATTTCGGGGTAGTTGTCACTGAAGCTTTCTTT.

This clone was observed a handful of times. This rearrangement joins TRBV27 to TRBJ1-5; TRBD1 matches at 8 bases. Trimming cost V 2 bases and J 3 bases; bases outside gene matches: 3. CDR1 and CDR2 (germline): MNHEY, SMNVEV (reference sequence). The CDR3 is made up of 15 amino acids. The CDR3 region is CASSLQGAVNQPQHF. The DNA of the CDR3 is TGTGCCAGCAGTTTACAGGGGGCTGTCAATCAGCCCCAGCATTTT.